The 30 T cell receptor beta chains reported below all come from one sample, sequenced in a study of cytomegalovirus exposure and HLA in healthy donors. Some clones are missing from TCRdb's copy, which holds only in-frame ones; the method was immunoSEQ multiplex PCR. The data hold hundreds of thousands of clones, with 70% to 90% observed a single time. The specimen sequenced was PBMCs. The receptors originated from a woman between 18 and 29 years old in good health and CMV-seronegative.

The V and J genes are TRBV28 and TRBJ2-7, with D possibly matching TRBD1 (5 bases). The CDR3 spans 14 residues. Germline CDR1 MDHEN, CDR2 SYDVKM. Trimming pared 6 bases from V and 2 bases from J, leaving 14 bases between. Here the CDR3 reads CASSRPQDPYEQYF. CDR3 DNA sequence: TGTGCCAGCAGCAGGCCACAGGACCCCTACGAGCAGTACTTC.

The chain recombines TRBV20-1 with TRBJ1-2; D is ambiguous. This CDR3 is built from 11 residues. CDR1 and CDR2 from the germline V gene are DFQATT and SNEGSKA (reference sequence). DNA for the CDR3: TGCAGCCGTAGCGCAAACTATGGCTACACCTTC. Protein product: CSRSANYGYTF.

The chain couples TRBV28 to TRBJ2-7; TRBD1 agrees at 8 bases. The CDR3 length is 14 residues. The V and J ends lost 5 bases and 2 bases, in that order; junction bases with no gene match: 5. The germline V gene encodes CDR1 MDHEN and CDR2 SYDVKM. For the CDR3, the DNA is TGTGCCAGCAGTAAACGGACAGGGCCCTACGAGCAGTACTTC. Its translation is CASSKRTGPYEQYF.

The chain is built from TRBV30 and TRBJ1-2; 7 nucleotides agree with TRBD1. The CDR3 runs 13 residues. The V segment lost 7 bases and the J segment 5 bases; nucleotides outside the gene matches: 10. CDR1 and CDR2 (germline): GTSNPN, SVGIG (reference sequence). CDR3 DNA: TGTGCCTTCCCCGGGACAGACAAATATGGCTACACCTTC. It yields the protein CAFPGTDKYGYTF.

The count of this clone is one. The genes are TRBV2 and TRBJ2-3, with D maybe TRBD2 (5 bases). With 4 bases removed from V and 5 bases from J, the gap between germline ends came to 16 bases. Germline loops: CDR1 SNHLY, CDR2 FYNNEI. The CDR3 extends over 15 amino acids. CDR3 DNA: TGTGCCAGCAGTGGCCCTCGGGGAGTAGTAGATACGCAGTATTTT. As protein: CASSGPRGVVDTQYF. Complete variable domain (other parts from reference TRBV2 and TRBJ2-3): EPEVTQTPSHQVTQMGQEVILRCVPISNHLYFYWYRQILGQKVEFLVSFYNNEISEKSEIFDDQFSVERPDGSNFTLKIRSTKLEDSAMYFCASSGPRGVVDTQYFGPGTRLTVL.

The chain is built from TRBV7-9 and TRBJ2-5, with 9 bases lining up with TRBD1. With 4 bases clipped from V and 4 bases from J, the junction kept 7 bases outside the gene matches. The germline gives CDR1 SEHNR, CDR2 FQNEAQ (reference sequence). CDR3 length: 15 residues. The CDR3 protein is CASSSRTGVGETQYF. CDR3 DNA sequence: TGTGCCAGCAGCTCACGGACAGGGGTCGGAGAGACCCAGTACTTC.

This clone was observed a handful of times. This rearrangement joins TRBV14 to TRBJ1-2, with D unclear. The CDR3 runs to 15 residues. In germline, CDR1 is SGHDN, CDR2 FVKESK. Trimming took off 4 bases at V and 5 bases at J, with 17 bases between the two ends. The CDR3, as DNA: TGTGCCAGCAGCCCCACGGAGGGAGGAGGGTATGGCTACACCTTC. This sequence encodes CASSPTEGGGYGYTF.

The chain combines TRBV6-6 with TRBJ1-4; the D is unclear. Per germline, CDR1 MNHNY and CDR2 SVGAGI (reference sequence). This CDR3 has 13 amino acids. V gave up 1 base and J gave up 8 bases, with 8 bases separating them. The CDR3 loop is CASSYFAGEKLFF. The CDR3 coding sequence is TGTGCCAGCAGTTACTTTGCAGGAGAAAAACTGTTTTTT.

The chain links TRBV7-6 to TRBJ2-3, with TRBD2 identical over 7 bases. Trimming removed 5 bases from V and 0 bases from J; junction bases left unmatched: 5. From germline, CDR1 is SGHVS and CDR2 FNYEAQ. The length of the CDR3 is 15 residues. This CDR3 is CASSRSGASTDTQYF. The CDR3 DNA is TGTGCCAGCAGCCGCAGCGGGGCAAGCACAGATACGCAGTATTTT.

This sequence joins TRBV11-2 and TRBJ2-3; 7 positions agree with TRBD2. Germline-derived CDR1 and CDR2 are SGHAT and FQNNGV. V lost 2 bases to trimming and J lost 4 bases; unmatched junction nucleotides: 9. The CDR3 runs 16 residues. The CDR3 DNA reads as TGTGCCAGCAGCTTATCCAGCGGGATCGGAGCAGATACGCAGTATTTT. It yields the protein CASSLSSGIGADTQYF.

This clone was seen a handful of times. The J gene is TRBJ2-7, the V gene TRBV7-9; possibly TRBD1 for D (6 bases). Germline V CDR1 and CDR2: SEHNR, FQNEAQ (reference sequence). The CDR3 is 15 amino acids. The V and J ends lost 1 base and 2 bases respectively, with 12 bases between them. CDR3 nucleotides: TGTGCCAGCAGCTTAGGCACAGGGTTGGCCTACGAGCAGTACTTC. Residues: CASSLGTGLAYEQYF.

This clone was seen a handful of times. This rearrangement joins TRBV5-1 to TRBJ2-2; 13 bases line up with TRBD2. This CDR3 has 17 amino acids. V lost 3 bases to trimming and J lost 6 bases; unmatched junction nucleotides: 8. Germline CDR1 reads SGHRS; CDR2 reads YFSETQ. The CDR3 sequence is CASSWTSGSPGAGELFF. In DNA, the CDR3 is TGCGCCAGCAGCTGGACTAGCGGGAGCCCCGGGGCCGGGGAGCTGTTTTTT. The variable domain in full, with the rest retrieved from reference TRBV5-1 and TRBJ2-2, is KAGVTQTPRYLIKTRGQQVTLSCSPISGHRSVSWYQQTPGQGLQFLFEYFSETQRNKGNFPGRFSGRQFSNSRSEMNVSTLELGDSALYLCASSWTSGSPGAGELFFGEGSRLTVL.

J is TRBJ2-1 and V is TRBV30; 9 bases are a match to TRBD1. The ends lost 3 bases at V and 7 bases at J; junction bases unmatched: 7. Germline assignment: CDR1 GTSNPN and CDR2 SVGIG (reference sequence). The CDR3 loop spans 14 amino acids. CDR3 DNA sequence: TGTGCCTGGAGCGGTGGGACAGGGCAAAATGAGCAGTTCTTC. Translation: CAWSGGTGQNEQFF.

The chain links TRBV27 to TRBJ1-1, with D tentatively TRBD1 (6 bases). CDR3 size: 15 residues. Germline V gene lookup returns CDR1 MNHEY and CDR2 SMNVEV (reference sequence). V gave up 5 bases and J gave up 2 bases, with 15 bases separating them. The chain's CDR3 is CASSRKRGSNTEAFF. CDR3 sequence (DNA): TGTGCCAGCAGTAGAAAAAGGGGGTCCAACACTGAAGCTTTCTTT.

V is TRBV27 and J is TRBJ1-3; no definite D call. This CDR3 comprises 14 residues. The V end lost 3 bases, the J end lost 4 bases, and 10 bases lay between the germline ends. The germline CDR1 and CDR2 sequences are MNHEY and SMNVEV (reference sequence). CDR3 sequence: CASSFIPLGNTIYF. CDR3 nucleotides: TGTGCCAGCAGTTTTATCCCCCTGGGAAACACCATATATTTT.

This rearrangement joins TRBV5-1 to TRBJ1-2; TRBD1 matches 7 bases. This CDR3 has 16 residues. Germline V lookup: CDR1 SGHRS, CDR2 YFSETQ. V lost 0 bases and J lost 3; bases outside the gene matches: 8. CDR3 residues: CASSLGGQSSYYGYTF. For the CDR3, the DNA is TGCGCCAGCAGCTTGGGGGGACAGTCTTCGTACTATGGCTACACCTTC.

This clone was seen just once. This sequence joins TRBV18 and TRBJ2-1; 8 bases fit TRBD2. Germline V gene sequence: CDR1 KGHSH, CDR2 LQKENI. The length of the CDR3 is 16 residues. J lost 8 bases, V lost 0 bases, and 9 bases had no gene match. CDR3 in amino acids: CASSPPFGRASHEQFF. The CDR3 DNA follows: TGTGCCAGCTCACCACCCTTCGGGAGGGCTTCTCATGAGCAGTTCTTC.

The chain recombines TRBV28 with TRBJ2-7, with 10 bases that match TRBD1. Trimming cost V 6 bases and J 3 bases; bases outside gene matches: 8. The CDR3 is 15 residues long. Germline V gene sequence: CDR1 MDHEN, CDR2 SYDVKM. CDR3 residues: CASSLSGTGDYEQYF. In DNA form, the CDR3 reads TGTGCCAGCAGCCTGTCGGGGACAGGGGACTACGAGCAGTACTTC.

The chain links TRBV4-1 to TRBJ2-1; 9 bases map to TRBD1. CDR1 is MGHRA and CDR2 is YSYEKL in the germline V gene. The CDR3 length is 15 residues. V trimming: 0 bases; J trimming: 7 bases; junction bases outside the gene matches: 4. CDR3 DNA sequence: TGCGCCAGCAGCCAAGACTCCGGGACAGGGAATGAGCAGTTCTTC. Residues: CASSQDSGTGNEQFF.

The chain recombines TRBV29-1 with TRBJ2-7, with a tentative D call TRBD1 (6 bases). The ends were cut back, 5 bases at V and 5 bases at J, with 13 bases in the middle. Germline V gene lookup returns CDR1 SQVTM and CDR2 ANQGSEA. The CDR3 has 12 amino acids. The CDR3 DNA is TGCAGCGTTATCAGGGGCGGTCACGAGCAGTACTTC. Its translation: CSVIRGGHEQYF.

This sequence joins TRBV30 and TRBJ1-1; 7 nucleotides align to TRBD1. CDR1 and CDR2 (germline): GTSNPN, SVGIG (reference sequence). The CDR3 contains 14 residues. After removal of 5 bases from V and 3 bases from J, the junction contained 9 bases not matched to a gene. The CDR3 region is CAWAPTGVDTEAFF. The DNA for the CDR3 is TGTGCCTGGGCCCCCACAGGGGTGGACACTGAAGCTTTCTTT.

The J gene is TRBJ1-4, the V gene TRBV28; D is unresolved. Germline CDR1 and CDR2: MDHEN and SYDVKM. This CDR3 has 12 amino acids. V was trimmed by 5 bases and J by 8 bases, leaving 9 bases between them. This CDR3 reads CASSGDGEKLFF. CDR3 coding DNA: TGTGCCAGCAGTGGAGACGGCGAAAAACTGTTTTTT.

For this clone: The sample has other DNA sequences that encode this CDR3 too. CDR3 amino acids: CASSYVFTGEQYF. DNA for the CDR3: TGTGCCAGCAGTTACGTGTTTACGGGTGAGCAGTACTTC. The chain joins TRBV27 to TRBJ2-7; no clear D. The CDR3 loop spans 13 amino acids. Germline-derived CDR1 and CDR2 are MNHEY and SMNVEV (reference sequence). Trimming took off 4 bases at V and 7 bases at J, with 14 bases between the two ends.

In DNA form, the CDR3 reads TGTGCCACCAGCAGGGACAGGGTAGATGGCTACACCTTC. Translating gives CATSRDRVDGYTF. The chain has TRBV15 and TRBJ1-2; 8 nucleotides line up with TRBD1. The CDR3 runs 13 residues. Germline V gene lookup returns CDR1 LNHNV and CDR2 YYDKDF (reference sequence). The V and J ends lost 3 bases and 6 bases, in that order; junction bases with no gene match: 3. Full variable domain (missing parts from reference TRBV15 and TRBJ1-2): DAMVIQNPRYQVTQFGKPVTLSCSQTLNHNVMYWYQQKSSQAPKLLFHYYDKDFNNEADTPDNFQSRRPNTSFCFLDIRSPGLGDTAMYLCATSRDRVDGYTFGSGTRLTVV.

This clone appeared a single time. This chain joins TRBV28 and TRBJ1-1; 7 nucleotides match TRBD1. V dropped 9 bases and J dropped 1; count of bases not matched to a gene: 8. The CDR3 runs 14 residues. In germline, CDR1 is MDHEN, CDR2 SYDVKM. This CDR3 is CASERGLGNTEAFF. In nucleotides, the CDR3 is TGTGCCAGTGAGAGGGGGCTCGGGAACACTGAAGCTTTCTTT.

This clone was observed many times. This rearrangement joins TRBV29-1 to TRBJ2-2, with TRBD2 matching 14 bases. The CDR3 is 15 amino acids. Trimming at V came to 7 bases and at J to 3 bases, leaving 4 bases not matched to a gene. The V gene's germline CDR1 is SQVTM and CDR2 ANQGSEA. For the CDR3, the DNA is TGCAGCGCCAGACTAGCGGGAGGGGACACCGGGGAGCTGTTTTTT. This translates into CSARLAGGDTGELFF.

This chain uses TRBV11-2 with TRBJ2-7; D may be TRBD2 (6 bases). Trimming pared 3 bases from V and 7 bases from J, leaving 19 bases between. The CDR3 is 15 amino acids. Germline V gene lookup returns CDR1 SGHAT and CDR2 FQNNGV. As DNA, the CDR3 is TGTGCCAGCAGCTTGGGGGGAATCCGCGCAGAGGAGCAGTACTTC. Its protein product is CASSLGGIRAEEQYF. The variable domain in full, completed from reference TRBV11-2 and TRBJ2-7, reads EAGVAQSPRYKIIEKRQSVAFWCNPISGHATLYWYQQILGQGPKLLIQFQNNGVVDDSQLPKDRFSAERLKGVDSTLKIQPAKLEDSAVYLCASSLGGIRAEEQYFGPGTRLTVT.

The chain carries TRBV23-1 and TRBJ2-7, with a tentative D call TRBD1 (6 bases). TRBV23-1 is labeled an ORF, and its function is uncertain. This CDR3 spans 15 amino acids. The ends were cut back, 5 bases at V and 7 bases at J, with 21 bases in the middle. CDR3 DNA sequence: TGCGCCAGCAGTAGGACGTGGGACATCCAAAAGGAGCAGTACTTC. It encodes CASSRTWDIQKEQYF.

The rearrangement uses TRBV7-9 and TRBJ2-7, with D perhaps TRBD2 (6 bases). Germline CDR1 reads SEHNR; CDR2 reads FQNEAQ (reference sequence). V dropped 7 bases and J dropped 0 bases, with 13 bases sitting between them. The CDR3 extends over 14 amino acids. This CDR3 reads CASNSRDSSYEQYF. The CDR3 DNA is TGTGCCAGCAATTCGAGGGACTCCTCCTACGAGCAGTACTTC.

V is TRBV4-1 and J is TRBJ2-7; TRBD1 matches at 8 bases. The CDR3 loop spans 15 amino acids. Germline CDR1 is MGHRA and CDR2 is YSYEKL. J gave up 5 bases and V 3 bases, and 9 bases lay outside the gene matches. CDR3 sequence reads: CASSQIQGAQDEQYF. DNA of the CDR3: TGCGCCAGCAGCCAGATCCAGGGGGCGCAGGACGAGCAGTACTTC.